These 16 T cell receptor beta chains came from one sample sequenced in a study of blood T cell repertoires in COVID-19. The protocol was immunoSEQ multiplex PCR, while the TCRdb copy is restricted to in-frame clones and leaves out a portion. Here the sample spans a few hundred thousand clones, roughly 85% being singletons. Sequenced material: peripheral blood. The receptors stem from a woman between 18 and 29 years old with acute or convalescent COVID-19.

J is TRBJ2-1 and V is TRBV28, with TRBD2 identical over 7 bases. The CDR3 covers 16 residues. Germline CDR1 reads MDHEN; CDR2 reads SYDVKM. V shed 7 bases, J shed 2 bases, and the junction held 11 bases outside the gene matches. Here the CDR3 DNA reads TGTGCCAGCACCGAGGTGGCTAGCGGAGCCTACAATGAGCAGTTCTTC. It yields the protein CASTEVASGAYNEQFF.

The CDR3 DNA follows: TGTGCCAGCAGTCTCGAGCGGGGACGGGACTACGAGCAGTACTTC. This codes for CASSLERGRDYEQYF. The J gene is TRBJ2-7, the V gene TRBV5-6; 7 bases fit TRBD2. The CDR3 is 15 amino acids. V shed 5 bases, J shed 3 bases, and the junction held 11 bases outside the gene matches. Looked up from germline, CDR1 is SGHDT and CDR2 is YYEEEE.

The chain carries TRBV28 and TRBJ2-1; D may be TRBD1 (7 bases). V was trimmed by 2 bases and J by 8 bases, leaving 13 bases between them. From germline, CDR1 is MDHEN and CDR2 SYDVKM. The CDR3 extends over 14 amino acids. CDR3 DNA: TGTGCCAGCAGTTTACCGGCAGGGGGGCATGAGCAGTTCTTC. Protein: CASSLPAGGHEQFF.

The CDR3 nucleotides are TGCAGTGCTAGTGGGGGGCTAGCGGGAGCGGTCTACGAGCAGTACTTC. It translates to CSASGGLAGAVYEQYF. The J gene is TRBJ2-7, the V gene TRBV20-1; 10 positions match TRBD2. The CDR3 totals 16 residues. Trimming at V came to 3 bases and at J to 3 bases, leaving 11 bases not matched to a gene. Germline V gene data show CDR1 as DFQATT and CDR2 as SNEGSKA (reference sequence).

This chain links TRBV4-3 with TRBJ2-2; 7 positions match TRBD2. The CDR3 spans 20 residues. The trim removed 1 base at V and 1 base at J, leaving 15 bases unmatched. Germline CDR1 is LGHNA and CDR2 is YSLEER. This chain's CDR3 is CASSQVGRVVGGRNTGELFF. In DNA form, the CDR3 reads TGCGCCAGCAGCCAAGTTGGCAGGGTGGTGGGAGGGCGGAACACCGGGGAGCTGTTTTTT.

The chain employs TRBV28 and TRBJ1-4, with D tentatively TRBD1 (5 bases). The CDR3 has 14 residues. V lost 5 bases and J lost 2, with 9 bases in between. Germline V CDR1 and CDR2: MDHEN, SYDVKM. The CDR3 DNA reads as TGTGCCAGCAGTCAACGACAGACTAATGAAAAACTGTTTTTT. Translating gives CASSQRQTNEKLFF.

J is TRBJ2-3 and V is TRBV9; TRBD2 is a possible D gene (5 bases). Germline V gene sequence: CDR1 SGDLS, CDR2 YYNGEE. Trimming stripped 5 bases from V and 2 bases from J, with 9 bases between. The CDR3 consists of 13 residues. CDR3 in amino acids: CASSTGNTDTQYF. In DNA form, the CDR3 reads TGTGCCAGCAGTACGGGGAACACAGATACGCAGTATTTT.

The chain employs TRBV6-4 and TRBJ2-3, with TRBD1 matching over 8 bases. The CDR3 is 16 residues long. In germline, CDR1 is MRHNA, CDR2 SNTAGT. J was trimmed by 0 bases and V by 7 bases; bases with no gene match: 9. The CDR3 here is CASIDRGLGSTDTQYF. As DNA, the CDR3 is TGTGCCAGCATCGACAGGGGTTTGGGGAGCACAGATACGCAGTATTTT.

This chain links TRBV6-2 or TRBV6-3 with TRBJ2-1; 13 nucleotides align to TRBD2. Germline V gene data show CDR1 as MNHEY and CDR2 as SVGEGT. The CDR3 loop spans 18 amino acids. Losses at the gene ends were 2 bases for V and 3 bases for J; bases not matched to a gene: 7. In nucleotides, the CDR3 is TGTGCCAGCAGTTACCCCGCGGGGACTAGCGGGATCTACAATGAGCAGTTCTTC. It yields the protein CASSYPAGTSGIYNEQFF.

This clone was found many times. This chain links TRBV9 with TRBJ1-1; D is undetermined. This CDR3 is built from 14 residues. Looked up from germline, CDR1 is SGDLS and CDR2 is YYNGEE. Deletions cut 1 base from V and 1 base from J, with 8 bases between. CDR3 sequence: CASSVQVTNTEAFF. The CDR3 DNA reads as TGTGCCAGCAGCGTACAGGTGACGAACACTGAAGCTTTCTTT.

This clone was observed a few times. The V call is TRBV6-5, the J call TRBJ2-7; a possible D gene is TRBD2 (6 bases). V was cut by 6 bases and J by 4 bases, with 19 bases left in between. Germline values: CDR1 MNHEY, CDR2 SVGAGI. The CDR3 extends over 15 amino acids. CDR3 nucleotides: TGTGCCAGCAGGAAAGTTTCTAGCGCGTCTTACGAGCAGTACTTC. It is translated as CASRKVSSASYEQYF.

The V call is TRBV7-8, the J call TRBJ1-1; D might be TRBD1 (5 bases). The V and J ends lost 2 bases and 4 bases respectively, with 8 bases between them. The CDR3 is made up of 13 amino acids. Germline loops: CDR1 SGHVS, CDR2 FQNEAQ. In nucleotides, the CDR3 is TGTGCCAGCAGCTTAAGACAGCTCACTGAAGCTTTCTTT. Translating it yields CASSLRQLTEAFF. Together with reference TRBV7-8 and TRBJ1-1, the CDR3 gives the full variable domain: GAGVSQSPRYKVAKRGQDVALRCDPISGHVSLFWYQQALGQGPEFLTYFQNEAQLDKSGLPSDRFFAERPEGSVSTLKIQRTQQEDSAVYLCASSLRQLTEAFFGQGTRLTVV.

V is TRBV28 and J is TRBJ1-6, with 9 bases lining up with TRBD1. This CDR3 is 15 amino acids long. V dropped 6 bases and J dropped 10; count of bases not matched to a gene: 10. Germline CDR1 and CDR2: MDHEN and SYDVKM. The CDR3 nucleotides are TGTGCCAGCAGCACCAATACAGGGGGCTGGTCACCCCTCCACTTT. The encoded protein is CASSTNTGGWSPLHF.

V and J are TRBV7-3 and TRBJ2-2; a possible D gene is TRBD1 (5 bases). With 5 bases removed from V and 5 bases from J, the gap between germline ends came to 12 bases. From germline, CDR1 is SGHTA and CDR2 FQGTGA. The CDR3 consists of 14 residues. CDR3 sequence: CASSPSGQTGELFF. The CDR3 DNA follows: TGTGCCAGCAGCCCTTCCGGACAAACCGGGGAGCTGTTTTTT.

This clone showed up just a few times. V and J are TRBV28 and TRBJ1-2; D perhaps matches TRBD1 (6 bases). In germline, CDR1 is MDHEN, CDR2 SYDVKM. The V end was cut by 5 bases, the J end by 4 bases, with 8 bases between. This CDR3 has 12 residues. In nucleotides, the CDR3 is TGTGCCAGCAGTCAGGGGCTCTATGGCTACACCTTC. Its protein is CASSQGLYGYTF.

The genes are TRBV11-2 and TRBJ1-1; the D is unclear. The CDR3 extends over 12 amino acids. V was shortened by 2 bases and J by 2 bases, with 3 bases between the two germline ends. From germline, CDR1 is SGHAT and CDR2 FQNNGV. CDR3 bases: TGTGCCAGCAGCTTACATAACACTGAAGCTTTCTTT. This translates into CASSLHNTEAFF.